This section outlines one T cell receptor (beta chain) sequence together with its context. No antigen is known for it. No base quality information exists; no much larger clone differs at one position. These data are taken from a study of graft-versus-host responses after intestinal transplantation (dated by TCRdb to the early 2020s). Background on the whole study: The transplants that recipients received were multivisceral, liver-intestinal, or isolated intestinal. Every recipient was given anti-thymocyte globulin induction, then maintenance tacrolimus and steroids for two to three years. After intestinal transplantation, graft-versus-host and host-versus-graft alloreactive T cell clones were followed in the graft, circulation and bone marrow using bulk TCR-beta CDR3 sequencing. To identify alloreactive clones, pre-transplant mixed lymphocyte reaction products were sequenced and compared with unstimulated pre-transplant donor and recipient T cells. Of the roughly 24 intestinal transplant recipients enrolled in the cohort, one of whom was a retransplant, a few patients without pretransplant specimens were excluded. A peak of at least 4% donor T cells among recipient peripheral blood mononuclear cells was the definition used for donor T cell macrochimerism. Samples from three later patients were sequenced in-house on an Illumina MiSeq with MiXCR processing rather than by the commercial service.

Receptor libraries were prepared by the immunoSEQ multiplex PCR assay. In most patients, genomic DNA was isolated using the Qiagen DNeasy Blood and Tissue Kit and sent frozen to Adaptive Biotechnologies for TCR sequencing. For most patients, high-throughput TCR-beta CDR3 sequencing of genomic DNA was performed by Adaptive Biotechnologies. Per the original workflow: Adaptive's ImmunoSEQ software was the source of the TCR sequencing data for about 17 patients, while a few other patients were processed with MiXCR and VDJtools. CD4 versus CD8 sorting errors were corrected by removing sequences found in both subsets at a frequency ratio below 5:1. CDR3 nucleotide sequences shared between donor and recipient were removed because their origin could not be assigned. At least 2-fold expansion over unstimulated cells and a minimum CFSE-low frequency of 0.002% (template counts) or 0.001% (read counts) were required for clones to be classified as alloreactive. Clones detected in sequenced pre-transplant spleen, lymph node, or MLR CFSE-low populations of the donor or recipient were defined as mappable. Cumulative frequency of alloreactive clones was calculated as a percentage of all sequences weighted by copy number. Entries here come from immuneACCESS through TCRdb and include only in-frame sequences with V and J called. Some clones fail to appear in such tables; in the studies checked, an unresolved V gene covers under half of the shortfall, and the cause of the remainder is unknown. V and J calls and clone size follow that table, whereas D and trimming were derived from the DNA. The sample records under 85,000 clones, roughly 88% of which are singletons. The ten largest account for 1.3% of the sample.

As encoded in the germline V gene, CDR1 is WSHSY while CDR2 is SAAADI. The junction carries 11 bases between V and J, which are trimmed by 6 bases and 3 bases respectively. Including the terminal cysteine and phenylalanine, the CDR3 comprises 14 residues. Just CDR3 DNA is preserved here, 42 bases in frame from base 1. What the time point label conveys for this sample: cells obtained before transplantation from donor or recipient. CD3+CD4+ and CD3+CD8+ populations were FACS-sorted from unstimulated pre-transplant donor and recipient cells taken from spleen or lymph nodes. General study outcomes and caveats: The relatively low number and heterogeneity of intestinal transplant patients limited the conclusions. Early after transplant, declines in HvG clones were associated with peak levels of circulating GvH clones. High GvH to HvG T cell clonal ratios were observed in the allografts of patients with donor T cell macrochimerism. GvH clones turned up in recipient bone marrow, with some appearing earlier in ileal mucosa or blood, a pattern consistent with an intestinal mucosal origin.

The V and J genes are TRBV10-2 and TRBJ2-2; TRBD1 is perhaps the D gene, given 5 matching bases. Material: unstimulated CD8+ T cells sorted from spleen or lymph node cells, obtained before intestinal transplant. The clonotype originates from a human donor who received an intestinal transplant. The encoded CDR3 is CASRAGIYTGELFF. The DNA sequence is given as TGCGCCAGCAGGGCAGGGATATACACCGGGGAGCTGTTTTTT.